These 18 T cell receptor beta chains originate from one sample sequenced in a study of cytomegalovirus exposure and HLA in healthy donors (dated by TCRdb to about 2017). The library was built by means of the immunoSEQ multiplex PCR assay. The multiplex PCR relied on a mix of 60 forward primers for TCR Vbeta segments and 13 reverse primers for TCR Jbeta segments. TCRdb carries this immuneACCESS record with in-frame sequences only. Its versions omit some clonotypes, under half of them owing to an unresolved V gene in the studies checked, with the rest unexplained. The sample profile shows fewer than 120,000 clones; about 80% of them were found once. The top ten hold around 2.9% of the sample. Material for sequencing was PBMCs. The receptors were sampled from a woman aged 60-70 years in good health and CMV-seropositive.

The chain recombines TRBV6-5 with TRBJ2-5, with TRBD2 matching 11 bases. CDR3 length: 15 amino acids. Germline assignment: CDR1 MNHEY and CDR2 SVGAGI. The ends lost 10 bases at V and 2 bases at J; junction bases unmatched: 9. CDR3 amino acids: CATRGASGRQETQYF. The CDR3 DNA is TGTGCCACCCGGGGGGCTAGCGGGAGGCAAGAGACCCAGTACTTC.

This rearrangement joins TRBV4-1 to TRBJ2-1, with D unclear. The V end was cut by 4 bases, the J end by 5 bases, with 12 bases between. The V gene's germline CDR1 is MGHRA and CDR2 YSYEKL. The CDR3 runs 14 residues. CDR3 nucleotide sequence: TGCGCCAGCAGCCCGAGTTTGAGCAACAATGAGCAGTTCTTC. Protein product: CASSPSLSNNEQFF.

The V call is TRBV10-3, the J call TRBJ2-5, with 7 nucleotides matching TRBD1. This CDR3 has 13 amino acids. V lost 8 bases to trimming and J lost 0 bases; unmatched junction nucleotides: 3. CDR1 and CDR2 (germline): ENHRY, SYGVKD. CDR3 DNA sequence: TGTGCCATCGGGGGACAGCACCAAGAGACCCAGTACTTC. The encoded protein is CAIGGQHQETQYF.

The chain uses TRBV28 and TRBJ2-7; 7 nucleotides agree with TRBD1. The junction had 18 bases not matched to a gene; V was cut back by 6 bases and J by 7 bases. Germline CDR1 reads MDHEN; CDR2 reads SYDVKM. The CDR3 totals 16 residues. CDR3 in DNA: TGTGCCAGCAGACCTCCCCTGACAGGGCCGGTGCGGGAGCAGTACTTC. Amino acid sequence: CASRPPLTGPVREQYF.

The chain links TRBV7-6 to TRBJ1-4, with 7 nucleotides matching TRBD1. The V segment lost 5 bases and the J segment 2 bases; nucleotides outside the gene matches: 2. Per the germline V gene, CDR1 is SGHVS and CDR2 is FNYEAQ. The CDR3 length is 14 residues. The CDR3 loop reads CASSTQGTNEKLFF. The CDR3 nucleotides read TGTGCCAGCAGCACACAGGGGACTAATGAAAAACTGTTTTTT.

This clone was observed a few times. CDR3 sequence: CASSKRGSPTDRSSYEQYF. CDR3 nucleotides: TGTGCCAGCAGCAAGAGGGGATCTCCGACGGACAGGAGCTCCTACGAGCAGTACTTC. The V gene is TRBV21-1, the J gene TRBJ2-7; TRBD1 reflects the table's D call only, with no check against the DNA. TRBV21-1 is termed a pseudogene. CDR3 size: 19 residues.

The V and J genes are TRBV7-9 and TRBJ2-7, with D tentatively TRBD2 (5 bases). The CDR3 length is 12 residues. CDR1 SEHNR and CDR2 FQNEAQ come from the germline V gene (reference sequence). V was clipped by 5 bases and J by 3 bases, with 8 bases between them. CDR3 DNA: TGTGCCAGCAGCAGCGAGGGCTACGAGCAGTACTTC. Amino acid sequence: CASSSEGYEQYF.

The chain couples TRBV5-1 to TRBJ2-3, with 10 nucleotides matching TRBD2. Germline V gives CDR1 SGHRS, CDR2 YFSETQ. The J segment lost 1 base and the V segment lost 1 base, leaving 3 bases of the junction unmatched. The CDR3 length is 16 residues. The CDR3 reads CASSLFGTSGTDTQYF. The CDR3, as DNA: TGCGCCAGCAGCTTGTTCGGGACTAGCGGCACAGATACGCAGTATTTT.

The CDR3 DNA reads as TGTGCCAGCAGTCGGGACAGGGGCTATGGCTACACCTTC. This gives the protein CASSRDRGYGYTF. This chain links TRBV6-1 with TRBJ1-2, with TRBD1 matching over 10 bases. Trimming took 5 bases from V and 4 from J; bases not matched to a gene: 1. The CDR3 is 13 amino acids. The germline gives CDR1 MNHNS, CDR2 SASEGT.

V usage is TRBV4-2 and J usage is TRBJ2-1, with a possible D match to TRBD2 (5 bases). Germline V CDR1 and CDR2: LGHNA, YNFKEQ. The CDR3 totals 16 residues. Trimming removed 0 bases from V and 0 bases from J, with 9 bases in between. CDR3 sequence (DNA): TGTGCCAGCAGCCAAGAAGACGGGAACTCCTACAATGAGCAGTTCTTC. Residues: CASSQEDGNSYNEQFF.

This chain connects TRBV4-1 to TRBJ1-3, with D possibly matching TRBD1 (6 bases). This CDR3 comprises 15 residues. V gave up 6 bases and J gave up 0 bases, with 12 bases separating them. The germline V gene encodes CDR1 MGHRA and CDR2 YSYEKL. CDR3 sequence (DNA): TGCGCCAGCAGGGCTTTCAGGGGCTCTGGAAACACCATATATTTT. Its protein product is CASRAFRGSGNTIYF.

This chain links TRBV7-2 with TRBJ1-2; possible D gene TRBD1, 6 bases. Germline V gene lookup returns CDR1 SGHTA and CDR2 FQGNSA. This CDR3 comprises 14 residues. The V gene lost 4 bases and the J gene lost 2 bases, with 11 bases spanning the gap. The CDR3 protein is CASSSWTENYGYTF. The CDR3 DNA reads TGTGCCAGCAGCTCCTGGACAGAAAACTATGGCTACACCTTC.

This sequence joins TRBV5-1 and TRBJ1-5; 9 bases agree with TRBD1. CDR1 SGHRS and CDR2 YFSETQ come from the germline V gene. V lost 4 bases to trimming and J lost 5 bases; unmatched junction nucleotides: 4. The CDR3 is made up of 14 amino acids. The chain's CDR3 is CASSRTGVDQPQHF. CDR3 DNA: TGCGCCAGCAGCAGGACAGGGGTGGATCAGCCCCAGCATTTT.

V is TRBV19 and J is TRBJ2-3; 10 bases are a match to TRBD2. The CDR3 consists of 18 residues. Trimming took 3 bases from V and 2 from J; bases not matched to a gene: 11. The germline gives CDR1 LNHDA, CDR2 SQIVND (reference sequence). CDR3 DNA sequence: TGTGCCAGTAGTATTAAAAAACCGGGACTAGCGAACACAGATACGCAGTATTTT. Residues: CASSIKKPGLANTDTQYF.

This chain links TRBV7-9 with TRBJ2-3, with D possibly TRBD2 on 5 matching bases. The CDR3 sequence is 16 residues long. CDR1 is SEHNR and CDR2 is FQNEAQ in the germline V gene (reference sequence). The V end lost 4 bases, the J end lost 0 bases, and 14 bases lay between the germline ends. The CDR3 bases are TGTGCCAGCAGCTCTTTACTAGTTTCTAGCACAGATACGCAGTATTTT. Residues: CASSSLLVSSTDTQYF.

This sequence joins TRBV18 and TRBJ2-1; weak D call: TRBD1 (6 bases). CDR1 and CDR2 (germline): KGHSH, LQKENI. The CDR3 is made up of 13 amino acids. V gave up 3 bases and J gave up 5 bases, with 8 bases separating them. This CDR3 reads CASSPTGDNEQFF. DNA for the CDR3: TGTGCCAGCTCACCGACAGGAGACAATGAGCAGTTCTTC.

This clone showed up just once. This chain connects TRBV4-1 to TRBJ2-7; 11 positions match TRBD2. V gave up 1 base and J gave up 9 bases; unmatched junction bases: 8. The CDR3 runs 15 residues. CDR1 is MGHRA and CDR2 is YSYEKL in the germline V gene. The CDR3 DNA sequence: TGCGCCAGCAGCCAAGTTCCTAGCGGGAGGTCGGGGCAGTACTTC. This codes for CASSQVPSGRSGQYF.

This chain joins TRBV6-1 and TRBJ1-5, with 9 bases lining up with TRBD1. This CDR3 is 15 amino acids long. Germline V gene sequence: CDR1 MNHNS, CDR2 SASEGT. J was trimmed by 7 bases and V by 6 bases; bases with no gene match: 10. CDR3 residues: CASRPQGASVQPQHF. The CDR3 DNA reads TGTGCCAGCAGGCCACAGGGGGCTTCGGTCCAGCCCCAGCATTTT.